The 11 T cell receptor beta chains reported below all come from one sample, sequenced in a study of CD8+ T cells in alopecia areata. After isolation, RNA underwent reverse transcription to generate cDNA as the sequencing template. Sequencing was performed with immunoSEQ multiplex PCR; in TCRdb, only in-frame clones are kept and a portion is missing. The profile shows about 270,000 clones, about 60% of them singletons. The treatment here: oral pan-JAK inhibitor, 5-10 mg twice daily. The source was CD4+ T cells sorted from blood, collected at roughly week 53, from a patient treated with tofacitinib. All receptors come from a human donor with alopecia areata.

This chain joins TRBV30 and TRBJ1-5; D is uncertain. CDR3 length equals 12 residues. Germline V lookup: CDR1 GTSNPN, CDR2 SVGIG (reference sequence). With 2 bases removed from V and 4 bases from J, the gap between germline ends came to 6 bases. CDR3 in amino acids: CAWSKWNQPQHF. CDR3 DNA sequence: TGTGCCTGGAGTAAGTGGAATCAGCCCCAGCATTTT.

Only a few counts were recorded for this clone. V gene TRBV10-3 combines with J gene TRBJ2-1, with D perhaps TRBD2 (5 bases). The germline gives CDR1 ENHRY, CDR2 SYGVKD. V lost 4 bases and J lost 12, with 10 bases in between. The length of the CDR3 is 11 residues. CDR3: CAISVPGLQFF. The CDR3 nucleotides read TGTGCCATCAGTGTTCCGGGGTTGCAGTTCTTC.

There are a few counts of this clone. The rearrangement joins TRBV2 to TRBJ1-5; TRBD1 matches 10 bases. Germline CDR1 and CDR2: SNHLY and FYNNEI. The CDR3 spans 14 residues. The junction had 3 bases not matched to a gene; V was cut back by 4 bases and J by 6 bases. Here the CDR3 DNA reads TGTGCCAGCAGTGCGAGGACAGGGGGTCAGCCCCAGCATTTT. Translated: CASSARTGGQPQHF.

The rearrangement links TRBV7-2 to TRBJ1-2; a possible D gene is TRBD1 (6 bases). The CDR3 runs 14 residues. Trimming shortened V by 2 bases and J by 5 bases, and 12 bases separated the two germline ends. Germline-derived CDR1 and CDR2 are SGHTA and FQGNSA. DNA for the CDR3: TGTGCCAGCAGCTTAACAGGAGGGGGTTATGGCTACACCTTC. Its protein is CASSLTGGGYGYTF.

J is TRBJ1-5 and V is TRBV27, with TRBD1 as a possible D gene (6 bases). Trimming removed 6 bases from V and 0 bases from J, with 15 bases in between. The CDR3 is 16 amino acids. CDR1 and CDR2 (germline): MNHEY, SMNVEV (reference sequence). CDR3 in DNA: TGTGCCAGCAGCTCGAACAGGGCACCTAGCAATCAGCCCCAGCATTTT. It is translated as CASSSNRAPSNQPQHF.

V is TRBV6-5 and J is TRBJ1-2; D gene ambiguous. The germline V gene has CDR1 MNHEY and CDR2 SVGAGI. The CDR3 sequence is 12 residues long. The V and J ends lost 6 bases and 8 bases respectively, with 13 bases between them. CDR3 sequence (DNA): TGTGCCAGCAGGGGAATTGGAGGAGGCTACACCTTC. It encodes CASRGIGGGYTF.

The chain employs TRBV5-4 and TRBJ1-1, with 10 bases lining up with TRBD1. Per germline, CDR1 SGHNT and CDR2 YYREEE (reference sequence). The CDR3 spans 13 residues. V was clipped by 4 bases and J by 12 bases; unmatched bases: 9. The CDR3 sequence is CASSLDRGRGTFF. CDR3 DNA sequence: TGTGCCAGCAGCCTAGACAGGGGGCGCGGGACTTTCTTT.

This clone was counted between two and nine times. The chain uses TRBV2 and TRBJ2-7; TRBD1 aligns across 9 bases. V lost 8 bases to trimming and J lost 2 bases; unmatched junction nucleotides: 4. Germline values: CDR1 SNHLY, CDR2 FYNNEI. CDR3 length: 13 amino acids. Written as DNA, the CDR3 is TGTGCCAGCCAGGGACAGGGAACCTACGAGCAGTACTTC. Protein sequence: CASQGQGTYEQYF.

This clone was detected a few times. The chain has TRBV29-1 and TRBJ2-7, with D perhaps TRBD2 (5 bases). V dropped 4 bases and J dropped 1 base, with 8 bases sitting between them. The CDR3 runs to 12 residues. CDR1 and CDR2 from the germline V gene are SQVTM and ANQGSEA. The CDR3 bases are TGCAGCGTTGCGCCGGGATCCTACGAGCAGTACTTC. It is translated as CSVAPGSYEQYF.

The chain employs TRBV7-2 and TRBJ1-5, with a tentative D call TRBD1 (6 bases). The V gene lost 5 bases and the J gene lost 7 bases, with 21 bases spanning the gap. The CDR3 is made up of 16 amino acids. CDR1 is SGHTA and CDR2 is FQGNSA in the germline V gene. The CDR3 spells CASSLTPPGDWQPQHF. CDR3 coding DNA: TGTGCCAGCAGCCTAACCCCGCCAGGGGATTGGCAGCCCCAGCATTTT.

The rearrangement links TRBV25-1 to TRBJ2-7, with D perhaps matching TRBD2 (6 bases). The CDR3 extends over 15 amino acids. With 5 bases removed from V and 0 bases from J, the gap between germline ends came to 14 bases. In germline, CDR1 is MGHDK, CDR2 SYGVNS. CDR3 sequence (DNA): TGTGCCAGCAGTTCAAAGGGAGGTTTCTCCTACGAGCAGTACTTC. Translated, it gives CASSSKGGFSYEQYF.